This T cell receptor beta chain was sequenced during a study of control samples from healthy donors and cancer patients. V lost 6 bases and J lost 8; bases outside the gene matches: 7. The CDR3 runs 12 residues. The germline gives CDR1 SQVTM, CDR2 ANQGSEA. Assay: immunoSEQ multiplex PCR; the TCRdb copy retains only in-frame clones and omits some. The table has under 200,000 clones, 91% seen once. Sequencing was done on a sample of blood. The chain carries TRBV29-1 and TRBJ2-1, with 7 bases identical to TRBD1. The clonotype comes from a woman aged 25 to 39 in good health. CDR3 residues: CSVDRAGYEQFF. CDR3 bases: TGCAGCGTCGACAGGGCAGGATATGAGCAGTTCTTC.